The 25 T cell receptor beta chains given below trace back to one sample, sequenced in a study of blood T cells in healthy people across ages. A sample-barcoded 5' primer and a J-beta primer mix were used in a second PCR of roughly 6 to 11 cycles. Each CDR3 protein gets one entry after TCRdb re-called the 5' RACE reads with MiXCR. The data contain over 1,500,000 distinct CDR3 sequences, around 40% of them singletons. The sequenced sample consisted of blood. These receptors came from a human donor in good health.

This chain links TRBV10-3 with TRBJ2-1; 8 nucleotides agree with TRBD2. Looked up from germline, CDR1 is ENHRY and CDR2 is SYGVKD. V was pared by 4 bases and J by 8 bases, with 13 bases of the junction left unmatched. There are 16 residues in the CDR3. For the CDR3, the DNA is TGTGCCATCAGTGCTGGCCTCATGCGGGGGGAGGATGAGCAGTTCTTC. It yields the protein CAISAGLMRGEDEQFF.

There are a few counts of this clonotype. The gene calls are TRBV6-6 and TRBJ2-7; the D gene is possibly TRBD1 (6 bases). Trimming left V 0 bases short and J 5 bases short, with 11 bases between. CDR3 length equals 14 residues. Germline CDR1 reads MNHNY; CDR2 reads SVGAGI (reference sequence). The CDR3 loop is CASSYSSRGNEQYF. CDR3 bases: TGTGCCAGCAGTTACTCCTCCAGGGGAAACGAGCAGTACTTC.

This clonotype showed up just a few times. CDR3 loop: CASSQWGSNTGELFF. The CDR3 DNA follows: TGCGCCAGCAGCCAATGGGGATCGAACACCGGGGAGCTGTTTTTT. The chain uses TRBV4-1 and TRBJ2-2, with D hard to call. The CDR3 has 15 residues. The ends were cut back, 2 bases at V and 0 bases at J, with 7 bases in the middle. The V gene's germline CDR1 is MGHRA and CDR2 YSYEKL.

The count of this clonotype is one. V gene TRBV7-3 combines with J gene TRBJ2-1, with TRBD2 identical over 13 bases. The CDR3 covers 17 residues. CDR1 is SGHTA and CDR2 is FQGTGA in the germline V gene. The J segment lost 9 bases and the V segment lost 5 bases, leaving 13 bases of the junction unmatched. The CDR3 DNA follows: TGTGCCAGCAGCCCACGCGGACTAGCGGGGGCTTTGGGTGAGCAGTTCTTC. Amino acid sequence: CASSPRGLAGALGEQFF.

This clonotype showed up just a few times. The chain has TRBV24-1 and TRBJ2-7; 8 bases line up with TRBD1. Germline CDR1 and CDR2: KGHDR and SFDVKD. V dropped 2 bases and J dropped 2; count of bases not matched to a gene: 4. The CDR3 runs 15 residues. The CDR3 spells CATSDSRGLPYEQYF. In DNA form, the CDR3 reads TGTGCCACCAGTGATTCCAGGGGGCTCCCCTACGAGCAGTACTTC.

This clonotype was seen a few times. The genes are TRBV20-1 and TRBJ1-2; perhaps TRBD1 as D (6 bases). V was clipped by 2 bases and J by 8 bases, with 15 bases between them. Germline CDR1 reads DFQATT; CDR2 reads SNEGSKA (reference sequence). This CDR3 has 13 amino acids. CDR3 loop: CSARNPGEGGYTF. The CDR3 coding sequence is TGCAGTGCTAGAAACCCAGGGGAAGGAGGCTACACCTTC.

In its sample, this clonotype was seen once. The chain combines TRBV6-5 with TRBJ2-4; 10 bases agree with TRBD2. The J call may be faulty, since TRBJ2-7 better matches the DNA end. Germline V gene data show CDR1 as MNHEY and CDR2 as SVGAGI. This CDR3 region has 16 residues. The CDR3 DNA reads as TGTGCCAGCAGTTACTCGAAACGGCTAGCGGGGGACGAGCAGTACTTC. Translating gives CASSYSKRLAGDEQYF.

This chain links TRBV20-1 with TRBJ1-5; D unclear. Trimming removed 2 bases from V and 4 bases from J, with 12 bases in between. CDR3 length equals 14 residues. CDR1 and CDR2 (germline): DFQATT, SNEGSKA (reference sequence). As DNA, the CDR3 is TGCAGTGCTAGAATCCCTCAGACGAATCAGCCCCAGCATTTT. Protein sequence: CSARIPQTNQPQHF.

Of note for this clonotype: This may come from a read error, since a much larger clone is one base off. The chain carries TRBV10-3 and TRBJ2-4; D is perhaps TRBD1 or TRBD2 (5 bases each). TRBJ2-7 matches the DNA end more closely, so the J call is doubtful. Germline V lookup: CDR1 ENHRY, CDR2 SYGVKD. This CDR3 has 12 residues. The chain's CDR3 is CAIRGDRYEQYF. Here the CDR3 DNA reads TGTGCCATCAGGGGGGACCGCTACGAGCAGTACTTC.

V and J are TRBV29-1 and TRBJ2-3; no reliable D call. V was clipped by 8 bases and J by 5 bases, with 14 bases between them. The length of the CDR3 is 12 residues. The germline V gene encodes CDR1 SQVTM and CDR2 ANQGSEA. The CDR3 nucleotides are TGCAGCCTTATAGTCTCGGGAGATACGCAGTATTTT. Amino acid sequence: CSLIVSGDTQYF.

The chain has TRBV5-5 and TRBJ2-1; D is uncertain. CDR3 length: 18 amino acids. CDR1 and CDR2 (germline): SGHKS, YYEKEE (reference sequence). The V gene lost 0 bases and the J gene lost 7 bases, with 23 bases spanning the gap. CDR3 region: CASSLEIGVVGLENEQFF. The CDR3 region has the DNA TGTGCCAGCAGCTTGGAAATCGGCGTAGTGGGTCTGGAGAATGAGCAGTTCTTC.

CDR3 DNA: TGTGCCAGCAGCCTAGGCGGGAGGACTAGCGTCGCCTACGAGCAGTACTTC. Translating it yields CASSLGGRTSVAYEQYF. V is TRBV9 and J is TRBJ2-7, with 9 bases identical to TRBD2. Germline CDR1 is SGDLS and CDR2 is YYNGEE. Trimming took 4 bases from V and 2 from J; bases not matched to a gene: 13. This CDR3 contains 17 residues.

This rearrangement joins TRBV29-1 to TRBJ1-1, with unresolved D. Between the trimmed V and J ends, which lost 4 bases and 3 bases, there was a span of 15 bases. This CDR3 comprises 14 residues. Germline values: CDR1 SQVTM, CDR2 ANQGSEA. CDR3 protein: CSVARWNDDTEAFF. The DNA for the CDR3 is TGCAGCGTTGCCCGGTGGAATGATGACACTGAAGCTTTCTTT.

The chain carries TRBV6-5 and TRBJ2-7, with 8 positions matching TRBD1. The germline gives CDR1 MNHEY, CDR2 SVGAGI. This CDR3 comprises 14 residues. With V trimmed by 6 bases and J by 2 bases, 6 bases remained unmatched. The CDR3 nucleotides are TGTGCCAGCAGGACAGGGGAGGAGGCCTACGAGCAGTACTTC. Translating it yields CASRTGEEAYEQYF.

The chain has TRBV7-2 and TRBJ2-1; D possibly corresponds to TRBD1 (7 bases). CDR3 length: 15 amino acids. From germline, CDR1 is SGHTA and CDR2 FQGNSA. With 3 bases removed from V and 7 bases from J, the gap between germline ends came to 16 bases. The CDR3 loop is CASSFGGGLGNEQFF. CDR3 nucleotide sequence: TGTGCCAGCAGCTTCGGAGGGGGCTTGGGTAATGAGCAGTTCTTC.

The table lists this clonotype with a few counts. J is TRBJ2-1 and V is TRBV15; 7 nucleotides align to TRBD2. V trimming: 1 base; J trimming: 0 bases; junction bases outside the gene matches: 3. The CDR3 is 16 amino acids. Germline CDR1 reads LNHNV; CDR2 reads YYDKDF (reference sequence). CDR3 amino acids: CATSRGPGGSYNEQFF. CDR3 bases: TGTGCCACCAGCAGAGGTCCGGGGGGCTCCTACAATGAGCAGTTCTTC.

The chain combines TRBV18 with TRBJ1-1; no clear D. The CDR3 contains 16 residues. Germline V gives CDR1 KGHSH, CDR2 LQKENI. Trimming left V 3 bases short and J 4 bases short, with 18 bases between. CDR3 region: CASSPDYLGGGTEAFF. The CDR3 nucleotides read TGTGCCAGCTCACCGGATTACTTAGGAGGAGGCACTGAAGCTTTCTTT.

This clonotype was observed a few times. The chain has TRBV7-3 and TRBJ2-1, with D maybe TRBD1 (6 bases). Trimming removed 5 bases at V and 9 bases at J, with 11 bases between. Germline V gene lookup returns CDR1 SGHTA and CDR2 FQGTGA. This CDR3 is built from 12 residues. This CDR3 reads CASSAGTSEQFF. The CDR3 DNA reads as TGTGCCAGCAGCGCCGGGACAAGTGAGCAGTTCTTC. Full variable domain (outside the CDR3, taken from reference TRBV7-3 and TRBJ2-1): GAGVSQTPSNKVTEKGKYVELRCDPISGHTALYWYRQSLGQGPEFLIYFQGTGAADDSGLPNDRFFAVRPEGSVSTLKIQRTERGDSAVYLCASSAGTSEQFFGPGTRLTVL.

This clonotype occurred a few times. This chain joins TRBV28 and TRBJ2-7, with TRBD1 as a possible D gene (6 bases). This CDR3 comprises 13 residues. Trimming shortened V by 8 bases and J by 2 bases, and 13 bases separated the two germline ends. Germline V gene data show CDR1 as MDHEN and CDR2 as SYDVKM. The CDR3: CASVPGAAYEQYF. Written as DNA, the CDR3 is TGTGCCAGCGTCCCAGGGGCGGCCTACGAGCAGTACTTC.

The sample holds a few counts of this clonotype. V usage is TRBV5-6 and J usage is TRBJ2-3; D is ambiguous. In germline, CDR1 is SGHDT, CDR2 YYEEEE. This CDR3 is built from 15 residues. Trimming removed 4 bases at V and 2 bases at J, with 14 bases between. CDR3 loop: CASSPPGHNTDTQYF. The CDR3 region has the DNA TGTGCCAGCAGCCCACCGGGTCACAACACAGATACGCAGTATTTT. The full variable domain, in which reference TRBV5-6 and TRBJ2-3 provide the parts outside the CDR3, is DAGVTQSPTHLIKTRGQQVTLRCSPKSGHDTVSWYQQALGQGPQFIFQYYEEEERQRGNFPDRFSGHQFPNYSSELNVNALLLGDSALYLCASSPPGHNTDTQYFGPGTRLTVL.

As for this clonotype: The junction does not match germline at one end; this may be a read error. The genes are TRBV28 and TRBJ2-7; 7 bases fit TRBD1. Germline V lookup: CDR1 MDHEN, CDR2 SYDVKM. CDR3 length: 16 amino acids. In DNA form, the CDR3 reads TGTGCCAACAGTTTAGGTGCCGGGACAGCCCCCTACGAGCAGTACTTC. Protein product: CANSLGAGTAPYEQYF.

This clonotype was seen only a few times. The rearrangement links TRBV12-3 or TRBV12-4 to TRBJ2-7; D is unclear. CDR3 size: 14 residues. Trimming took off 2 bases at V and 6 bases at J, with 14 bases between the two ends. The CDR3, as DNA: TGTGCCAGCAGTTTATCTAGGTTTTCCGGCGAGCAGTACTTC. It codes for CASSLSRFSGEQYF.

V usage is TRBV5-5 and J usage is TRBJ2-4; D is perhaps TRBD2 (7 bases). TRBJ2-7 explains the end of the DNA better; the J call may be wrong. The CDR3 is 16 amino acids. Germline CDR1 and CDR2: SGHKS and YYEKEE (reference sequence). The CDR3 spells CASSLFLGAGVHEQYF. In DNA form, the CDR3 reads TGTGCCAGCAGCTTGTTTCTGGGGGCGGGAGTTCACGAGCAGTACTTC.

This clonotype was observed a handful of times. J is TRBJ1-3 and V is TRBV7-2; no firm D call. V gave up 5 bases and J gave up 0 bases, with 11 bases separating them. The CDR3 contains 15 residues. CDR1 is SGHTA, CDR2 FQGNSA, per germline. The CDR3 spells CASSPLGYSGNTIYF. As DNA, the CDR3 is TGTGCCAGCAGCCCGCTCGGGTACTCTGGAAACACCATATATTTT.

The chain uses TRBV7-2 and TRBJ1-6; D is perhaps TRBD1 (5 bases). Germline V gene sequence: CDR1 SGHTA, CDR2 FQGNSA. CDR3 length: 15 residues. With 2 bases removed from V and 3 bases from J, the gap between germline ends came to 8 bases. The CDR3 nucleotides are TGTGCCAGCAGCTTATTCCAGGGCTATAATTCACCCCTCCACTTT. Amino acids: CASSLFQGYNSPLHF.